The 32 T cell receptor beta chains presented below share a single source sample, sequenced in a study of T and B cells in COVID-19 patients. TRB rearrangements were amplified by multiplex PCR with BIOMED2 TRB-A/B primers. Using its own MiXCR run on the multiplex PCR reads, TCRdb lists one record per CDR3 protein. The table has around 16,000 distinct CDR3 sequences, 27% seen once; the top ten hold approximately 3.3%. Blood genomic DNA input for TRB amplification was about 240-500 ng. Material for sequencing was blood. These receptors originate from a human donor who had recovered from COVID-19.

The rearrangement links TRBV7-6 to TRBJ2-2; TRBD2 agrees at 10 bases. Germline lookup yields CDR1 SGHVS and CDR2 FNYEAQ. Losses at the gene ends were 5 bases for V and 0 bases for J; bases not matched to a gene: 9. This CDR3 comprises 18 residues. The CDR3 region has the DNA TGTGCCAGCAGCGCCCTAGCGGGGGCCTTCGCGAACACCGGGGAGCTGTTTTTT. It codes for CASSALAGAFANTGELFF.

This clonotype was detected ten times or more. The genes are TRBV6-5 and TRBJ2-1; 10 bases are a match to TRBD1. Germline trimming cut 6 bases from V and 4 bases from J; bases unmatched to any gene: 6. Germline-derived CDR1 and CDR2 are MNHEY and SVGAGI. The CDR3 is made up of 15 amino acids. CDR3 nucleotide sequence: TGTGCCAGCAGCTCGGACAGGGGGTCTTACAATGAGCAGTTCTTC. It is translated as CASSSDRGSYNEQFF.

Only a few counts were recorded for this clonotype. The V and J genes are TRBV6-6 and TRBJ1-1; no firm D call. The CDR3 totals 15 residues. Germline assignment: CDR1 MNHNY and CDR2 SVGAGI (reference sequence). V was cut by 4 bases and J by 0 bases, with 12 bases left in between. The CDR3 coding sequence is TGTGCCAGCAGTTTGGGTGGAGGCATGAACACTGAAGCTTTCTTT. It translates to CASSLGGGMNTEAFF.

This clonotype was observed a handful of times. An end of the junction differs from the germline gene, which may be a read error. The rearrangement joins TRBV24-1 to TRBJ2-3; possibly TRBD1 or TRBD2 for D (5 bases each). Germline V gives CDR1 KGHDR, CDR2 SFDVKD. This CDR3 has 16 residues. The chain's CDR3 is CATSEFRDGDTDTQYF. CDR3 coding DNA: TGTGCCACTAGTGAATTCCGGGACGGGGACACAGATACGCAGTATTTT.

The rearrangement links TRBV7-2 to TRBJ1-6; 7 bases align to TRBD1. The length of the CDR3 is 15 residues. J lost 9 bases, V lost 1 base, and 6 bases had no gene match. CDR1 is SGHTA, CDR2 FQGNSA, per germline. CDR3 nucleotide sequence: TGTGCCAGCAGCTTAGTGACAGGGAAGGGTTCACCCCTCCACTTT. Translating it yields CASSLVTGKGSPLHF.

The rearrangement joins TRBV14 to TRBJ2-7; tentative D call: TRBD2 (5 bases). CDR1 is SGHDN, CDR2 FVKESK, per germline. With 3 bases removed from V and 3 bases from J, the gap between germline ends came to 18 bases. The CDR3 totals 16 residues. The CDR3 protein is CASSHYGNFGIYEQYF. In nucleotides, the CDR3 is TGTGCCAGCAGCCACTACGGGAACTTCGGGATCTACGAGCAGTACTTC.

This clonotype is a singleton in its sample. The chain recombines TRBV15 with TRBJ1-1, with D possibly matching TRBD1 (6 bases). Trimming cost V 3 bases and J 3 bases, with 17 bases left between them. This CDR3 is 16 amino acids long. Germline CDR1 and CDR2: LNHNV and YYDKDF (reference sequence). Here the CDR3 reads CATSRGGGGQDTEAFF. DNA of the CDR3: TGTGCCACCAGCAGGGGGGGAGGGGGGCAGGACACTGAAGCTTTCTTT.

This rearrangement joins TRBV11-1 to TRBJ1-1; D might be TRBD1 (6 bases). CDR3 length: 12 residues. Germline V gene data show CDR1 as SGHAT and CDR2 as FQDESV (reference sequence). Trimming stripped 3 bases from V and 6 bases from J, with 8 bases between. This CDR3 is CASSFNRAEAFF. CDR3 DNA sequence: TGTGCCAGCAGCTTTAACAGGGCTGAAGCTTTCTTT.

In this sample, this clonotype turned up a few times. V gene TRBV5-1 combines with J gene TRBJ2-1; TRBD2 matches at 11 bases. The CDR3 extends over 15 amino acids. Germline V gives CDR1 SGHRS, CDR2 YFSETQ. J gave up 4 bases and V 5 bases, and 5 bases lay outside the gene matches. CDR3 coding DNA: TGCGCCAGCAGGGGGGGACTAGCGGAGTACAATGAGCAGTTCTTC. This codes for CASRGGLAEYNEQFF.

The rearrangement links TRBV13 to TRBJ2-7; 12 nucleotides align to TRBD2. The CDR3 loop spans 18 amino acids. V trimming: 5 bases; J trimming: 0 bases; junction bases outside the gene matches: 11. The germline gives CDR1 PRHDT, CDR2 FYEKMQ (reference sequence). CDR3 residues: CASSPPGLAGLSSYEQYF. The CDR3 DNA follows: TGTGCCAGCAGCCCTCCGGGACTAGCGGGTCTTAGCTCCTACGAGCAGTACTTC.

In its sample, this clonotype was seen a few times. The J gene is TRBJ2-7, the V gene TRBV6-2 or TRBV6-3, with 8 nucleotides matching TRBD2. The CDR3 contains 17 residues. The germline V gene has CDR1 MNHEY and CDR2 SVGEGT. With V trimmed by 5 bases and J by 5 bases, 17 bases remained unmatched. CDR3 sequence (DNA): TGTGCCAGCAGTGGTCCTCGGCGCAGCGGGGGTGGCAACGAGCAGTACTTC. It yields the protein CASSGPRRSGGGNEQYF.

This clonotype was seen a few times. J is TRBJ2-7 and V is TRBV6-2 or TRBV6-3, with 7 bases lining up with TRBD1. Germline assignment: CDR1 MNHEY and CDR2 SVGEGT. The CDR3 runs 12 residues. Germline trimming cut 5 bases from V and 4 bases from J; bases unmatched to any gene: 2. The CDR3, as DNA: TGTGCCAGCAGTGACAGGGAATACGAGCAGTACTTC. Protein: CASSDREYEQYF.

This clonotype was observed a few times. The junction shows a germline mismatch at one end, possibly a read error. This sequence joins TRBV18 and TRBJ2-7, with TRBD1 identical over 10 bases. The CDR3 extends over 14 amino acids. Germline assignment: CDR1 KGHSH and CDR2 LQKENI. DNA of the CDR3: TGTGCCAGCTCTCCACCCGGGACAGGGGTAGAGCAGTACTTC. Encoded protein: CASSPPGTGVEQYF.

This clonotype ranks as medium-sized (0.01 to 0.1%). The chain combines TRBV19 with TRBJ1-1; D is perhaps TRBD1 (5 bases). The CDR3 runs to 15 residues. Germline-derived CDR1 and CDR2 are LNHDA and SQIVND (reference sequence). Trimming removed 1 base from V and 1 base from J, with 10 bases in between. The CDR3 is CASSIGGASNTEAFF. As DNA, the CDR3 is TGTGCCAGTAGTATAGGGGGCGCGTCGAACACTGAAGCTTTCTTT.

This rearrangement joins TRBV15 to TRBJ1-1, with 12 bases identical to TRBD1. Trimming cost V 3 bases and J 10 bases; bases outside gene matches: 9. Germline CDR1 reads LNHNV; CDR2 reads YYDKDF (reference sequence). The CDR3 runs to 15 residues. The CDR3 DNA sequence: TGTGCCACCAGCAGGGGACAGGGGGCGAATCCTTCAGCTTTCTTT. This sequence encodes CATSRGQGANPSAFF.

There are a few counts of this clonotype. V and J are TRBV5-1 and TRBJ2-3; 9 bases align to TRBD1. Germline V lookup: CDR1 SGHRS, CDR2 YFSETQ. The CDR3 spans 14 residues. V was pared by 0 bases and J by 4 bases, with 0 bases of the junction left unmatched. The CDR3 DNA is TGCGCCAGCAGCTTGGGGACAGGGGCAGATACGCAGTATTTT. Its translation: CASSLGTGADTQYF.

CDR3 nucleotides: TGTGCCAGCAGCCAGGGGAGGGGGAATGAGCAGTTCTTC. Translation gives CASSQGRGNEQFF. This rearrangement joins TRBV7-2 to TRBJ2-1, with D perhaps matching TRBD2 (7 bases). Germline CDR1 and CDR2: SGHTA and FQGNSA. Trimming stripped 5 bases from V and 7 bases from J, with 12 bases between. This CDR3 spans 13 amino acids.

V is TRBV7-6 and J is TRBJ2-7; tentatively, D is TRBD2 (6 bases). The CDR3 length is 15 residues. The V gene's germline CDR1 is SGHVS and CDR2 FNYEAQ. Trimming removed 5 bases from V and 3 bases from J, with 17 bases in between. As DNA, the CDR3 is TGTGCCAGCAGCCAGGCCGATGGAGGGAACTACGAGCAGTACTTC. Translation: CASSQADGGNYEQYF.

The chain carries TRBV4-3 and TRBJ2-2; D might be TRBD2 (5 bases). Germline assignment: CDR1 LGHNA and CDR2 YSLEER. Trimming removed 0 bases from V and 6 bases from J, with 11 bases in between. The CDR3 is 15 residues long. Here the CDR3 reads CASSQDFRGSGELFF. The DNA for the CDR3 is TGCGCCAGCAGCCAAGATTTTCGGGGATCCGGGGAGCTGTTTTTT.

V is TRBV4-1 and J is TRBJ1-6; TRBD1 agrees at 9 bases. V lost 7 bases to trimming and J lost 7 bases; unmatched junction nucleotides: 8. The germline V gene encodes CDR1 MGHRA and CDR2 YSYEKL. CDR3 length: 15 amino acids. The CDR3 here is CASTPGDRANSPLHF. CDR3 DNA sequence: TGCGCCAGCACCCCCGGGGACAGGGCCAATTCACCCCTCCACTTT.

This clonotype rates as medium-sized. The rearrangement uses TRBV29-1 and TRBJ2-2, with D possibly matching TRBD1 (6 bases). Deletions cut 4 bases from V and 5 bases from J, with 11 bases between. This CDR3 has 13 amino acids. The germline V gene has CDR1 SQVTM and CDR2 ANQGSEA. The chain's CDR3 is CSVGVGGTGELFF. The CDR3 DNA reads as TGCAGCGTTGGGGTAGGGGGAACCGGGGAGCTGTTTTTT.

This clonotype occurred many times. This chain uses TRBV5-5 with TRBJ2-7; D is possibly TRBD2 (6 bases). This CDR3 comprises 13 residues. Trimming pared 4 bases from V and 7 bases from J, leaving 15 bases between. CDR1 and CDR2 from the germline V gene are SGHKS and YYEKEE (reference sequence). CDR3 nucleotides: TGTGCCAGCAGCCCGGGACTTACGGGGGAGCAGTACTTC. Translated: CASSPGLTGEQYF.

This clonotype was observed a few times. The V gene is TRBV19, the J gene TRBJ1-1; D unclear. The CDR3 runs to 14 residues. V lost 2 bases and J 6 bases, leaving 13 bases between the germline ends. Germline V gene lookup returns CDR1 LNHDA and CDR2 SQIVND (reference sequence). The DNA of the CDR3 is TGTGCCAGTAGTATAAAGGTTAAAACAGCTGAAGCTTTCTTT. Translating gives CASSIKVKTAEAFF.

This clonotype was counted a few times. This chain uses TRBV12-3 or TRBV12-4 with TRBJ2-1; D not certain. The CDR3 sequence is 16 residues long. V lost 4 bases and J 5 bases, leaving 18 bases between the germline ends. In nucleotides, the CDR3 is TGTGCCAGCAGTTCTCCGGGTCCACAATTCCACAATGAGCAGTTCTTC. It yields the protein CASSSPGPQFHNEQFF.

At least ten counts were recorded for this clonotype. The CDR3 nucleotides read TGTGCCAGCAGCCAGGCCGGTAGGGGGGAGCAGTATTTT. Its translation is CASSQAGRGEQYF. V gene TRBV27 combines with J gene TRBJ2-3; the D call may be TRBD1 or TRBD2 (6 bases each). With 6 bases removed from V and 11 bases from J, the gap between germline ends came to 18 bases. The CDR3 contains 13 residues. CDR1 is MNHEY, CDR2 SMNVEV, per germline (reference sequence).

V gene TRBV18 combines with J gene TRBJ1-6; 10 bases are shared with TRBD1. V was pared by 5 bases and J by 5 bases, with 15 bases of the junction left unmatched. Germline lookup yields CDR1 KGHSH and CDR2 LQKENI. The CDR3 contains 19 residues. The CDR3 here is CASSFFAGQGQTNNSPLHF. In DNA form, the CDR3 reads TGTGCCAGCTCATTTTTCGCGGGACAGGGGCAAACTAATAATTCACCCCTCCACTTT.

This chain links TRBV19 with TRBJ1-1, with a tentative D call TRBD1 (5 bases). Germline CDR1 LNHDA, CDR2 SQIVND (reference sequence). The CDR3 is made up of 15 amino acids. Trimming stripped 5 bases from V and 0 bases from J, with 13 bases between. Written as DNA, the CDR3 is TGTGCCAGTAGTCCCCGAGAGGGGTTGAACACTGAAGCTTTCTTT. Translation gives CASSPREGLNTEAFF.

This clonotype was recorded a few times. The chain employs TRBV12-3 or TRBV12-4 and TRBJ1-1; D is unresolved. The V gene lost 6 bases and the J gene lost 1 base, with 18 bases spanning the gap. This CDR3 comprises 16 residues. The CDR3 sequence: CASSTDPGPANTEAFF. Written as DNA, the CDR3 is TGTGCCAGCAGCACGGATCCCGGGCCGGCGAACACTGAAGCTTTCTTT.

This clonotype was picked up a small number of times. The CDR3 bases are TGTGCCAGCAGGTCTTGGAGTTTAGAGCAGTACTTC. Amino acid sequence: CASRSWSLEQYF. This sequence joins TRBV28 and TRBJ2-7; D is unresolved. V lost 6 bases and J 7 bases, leaving 13 bases between the germline ends. CDR3 length: 12 amino acids. The V gene's germline CDR1 is MDHEN and CDR2 SYDVKM.

This clonotype showed up many times. The chain is built from TRBV6-2 or TRBV6-3 and TRBJ2-3; D is undetermined. This CDR3 has 11 residues. Germline CDR1 MNHEY, CDR2 SVGEGT. Trimming stripped 8 bases from V and 4 bases from J, with 7 bases between. The chain's CDR3 is CASETADTQYF. As DNA, the CDR3 is TGTGCCAGCGAGACGGCAGATACGCAGTATTTT.

The V call is TRBV12-3 or TRBV12-4, the J call TRBJ2-1; maybe TRBD2 (6 bases). V lost 8 bases and J 13 bases, leaving 18 bases between the germline ends. This CDR3 comprises 12 residues. The CDR3 DNA reads TGTGCCAGCGGGCTTAGCGGCCCCTCCCAGTTCTTC. This gives the protein CASGLSGPSQFF.

This clonotype is labeled medium-sized. The genes are TRBV19 and TRBJ2-3; 11 bases fit TRBD2. V gave up 4 bases and J gave up 4 bases; unmatched junction bases: 4. CDR1 is LNHDA, CDR2 SQIVND, per germline (reference sequence). The CDR3 is 15 amino acids. CDR3 in DNA: TGTGCCAGTAGTAAGCTAGCGGGAGGACCAGATACGCAGTATTTT. Translated: CASSKLAGGPDTQYF.